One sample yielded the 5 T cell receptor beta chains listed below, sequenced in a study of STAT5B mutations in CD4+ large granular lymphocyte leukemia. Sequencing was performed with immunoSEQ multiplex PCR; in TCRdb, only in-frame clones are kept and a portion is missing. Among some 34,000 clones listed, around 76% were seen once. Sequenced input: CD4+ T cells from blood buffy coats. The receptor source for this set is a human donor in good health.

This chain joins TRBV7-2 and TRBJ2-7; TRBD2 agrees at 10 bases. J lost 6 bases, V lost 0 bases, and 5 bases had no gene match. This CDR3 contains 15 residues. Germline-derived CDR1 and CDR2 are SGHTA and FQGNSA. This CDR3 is CASSLAISGGTEQYF. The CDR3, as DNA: TGTGCCAGCAGCTTAGCGATTAGCGGGGGGACCGAGCAGTACTTC.

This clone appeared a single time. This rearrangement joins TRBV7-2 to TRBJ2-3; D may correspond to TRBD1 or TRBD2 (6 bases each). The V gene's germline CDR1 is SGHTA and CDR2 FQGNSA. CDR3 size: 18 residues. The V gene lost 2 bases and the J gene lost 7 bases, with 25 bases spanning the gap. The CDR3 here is CASSLSVLAMGAPYTQYF. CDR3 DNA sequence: TGTGCCAGCAGCTTATCCGTCCTAGCGATGGGGGCACCGTATACGCAGTATTTT.

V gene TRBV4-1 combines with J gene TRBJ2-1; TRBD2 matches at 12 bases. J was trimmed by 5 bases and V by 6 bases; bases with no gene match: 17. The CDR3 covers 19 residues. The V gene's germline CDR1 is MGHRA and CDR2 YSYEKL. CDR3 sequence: CASSGFPSGTSGRDNEQFF. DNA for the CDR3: TGCGCCAGCAGTGGGTTCCCCTCCGGGACTAGCGGGCGGGACAATGAGCAGTTCTTC.

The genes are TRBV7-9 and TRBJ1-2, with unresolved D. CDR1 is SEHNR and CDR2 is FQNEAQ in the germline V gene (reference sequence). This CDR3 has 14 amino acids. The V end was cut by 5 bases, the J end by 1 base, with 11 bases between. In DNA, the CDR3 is TGTGCCAGCAGCGCCCCTGCCAGTAACTATGGCTACACCTTC. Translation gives CASSAPASNYGYTF.

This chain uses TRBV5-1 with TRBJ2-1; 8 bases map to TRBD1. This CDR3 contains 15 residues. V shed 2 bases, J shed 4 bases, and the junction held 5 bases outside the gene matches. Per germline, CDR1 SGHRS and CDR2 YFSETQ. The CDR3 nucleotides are TGCGCCAGCAGCTTCTGGACAGGGAGGTACAATGAGCAGTTCTTC. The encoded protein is CASSFWTGRYNEQFF.